This T cell receptor beta chain was sequenced in a study of blood T cell repertoires in COVID-19. For the study at large: The samples span acute and convalescent COVID-19 from the United States, Italy and Spain.

There are 12 residues in the CDR3. The germline V and J ends were trimmed by 3 bases and 4 bases, with 5 bases remaining between them. Germline CDR1 is LNHDA and CDR2 is SQIVND (reference sequence). Participant reports of clinical history set cohort assignment. Using immunoSEQ multiplex PCR, the repertoire was profiled, and TCRdb retains in-frame clones only, with some absent. The sample yields around 150,000 clones, approximately 80% seen once. The specimen sequenced was PBMCs or T cells enriched from blood (not recorded which). The TCR was taken from a woman aged 40 to 50 who had recovered from COVID-19. This chain links TRBV19 with TRBJ2-3; a possible D gene is TRBD2 (5 bases). CDR3 sequence: CASSMRADTQYF. Here the CDR3 DNA reads TGTGCCAGTAGTATGAGGGCAGATACGCAGTATTTT.